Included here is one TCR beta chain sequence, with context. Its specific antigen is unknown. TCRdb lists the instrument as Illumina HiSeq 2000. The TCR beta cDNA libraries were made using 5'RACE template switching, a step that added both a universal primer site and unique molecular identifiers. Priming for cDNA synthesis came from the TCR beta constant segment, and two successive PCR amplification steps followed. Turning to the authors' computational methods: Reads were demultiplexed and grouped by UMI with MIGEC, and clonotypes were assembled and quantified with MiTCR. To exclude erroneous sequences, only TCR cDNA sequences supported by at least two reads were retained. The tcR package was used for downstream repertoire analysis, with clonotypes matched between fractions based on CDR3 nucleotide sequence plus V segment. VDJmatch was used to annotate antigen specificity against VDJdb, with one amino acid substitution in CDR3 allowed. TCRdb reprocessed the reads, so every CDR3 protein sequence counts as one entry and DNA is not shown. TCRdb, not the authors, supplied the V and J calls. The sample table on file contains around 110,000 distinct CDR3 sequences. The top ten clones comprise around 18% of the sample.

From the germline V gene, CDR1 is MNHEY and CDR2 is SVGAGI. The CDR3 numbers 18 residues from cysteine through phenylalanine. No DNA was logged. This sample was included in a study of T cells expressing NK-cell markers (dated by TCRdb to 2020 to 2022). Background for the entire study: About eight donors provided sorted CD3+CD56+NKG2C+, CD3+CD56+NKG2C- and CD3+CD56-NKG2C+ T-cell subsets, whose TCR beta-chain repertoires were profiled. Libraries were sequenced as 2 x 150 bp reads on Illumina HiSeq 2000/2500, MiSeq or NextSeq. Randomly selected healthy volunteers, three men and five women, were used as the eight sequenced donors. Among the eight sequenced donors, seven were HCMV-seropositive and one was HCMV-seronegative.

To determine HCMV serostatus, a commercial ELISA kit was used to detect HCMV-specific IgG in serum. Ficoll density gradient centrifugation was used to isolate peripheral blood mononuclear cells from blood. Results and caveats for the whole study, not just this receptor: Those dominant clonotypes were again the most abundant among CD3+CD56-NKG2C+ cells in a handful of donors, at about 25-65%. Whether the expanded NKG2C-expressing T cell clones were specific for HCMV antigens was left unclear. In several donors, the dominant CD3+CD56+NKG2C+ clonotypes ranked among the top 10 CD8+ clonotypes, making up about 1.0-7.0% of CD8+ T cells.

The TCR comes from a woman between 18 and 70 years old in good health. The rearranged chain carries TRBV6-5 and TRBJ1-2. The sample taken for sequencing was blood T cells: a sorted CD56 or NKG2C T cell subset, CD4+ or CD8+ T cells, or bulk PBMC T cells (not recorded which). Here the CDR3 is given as CASSFAQTQDRSRDGYTF.